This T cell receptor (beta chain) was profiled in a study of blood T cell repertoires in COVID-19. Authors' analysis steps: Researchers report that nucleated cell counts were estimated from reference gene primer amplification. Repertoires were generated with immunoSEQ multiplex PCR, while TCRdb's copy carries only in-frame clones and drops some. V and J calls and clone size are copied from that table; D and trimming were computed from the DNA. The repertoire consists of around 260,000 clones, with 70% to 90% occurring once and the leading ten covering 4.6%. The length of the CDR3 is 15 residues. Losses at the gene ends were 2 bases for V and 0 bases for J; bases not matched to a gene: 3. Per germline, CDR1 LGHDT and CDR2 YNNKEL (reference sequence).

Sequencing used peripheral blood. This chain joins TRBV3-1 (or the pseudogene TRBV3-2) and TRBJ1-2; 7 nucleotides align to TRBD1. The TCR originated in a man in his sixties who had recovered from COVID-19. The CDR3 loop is CASSQWDSPNYGYTF. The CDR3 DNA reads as TGTGCCAGCAGCCAATGGGACAGCCCTAACTATGGCTACACCTTC.